The clone carrying this TCR beta chain was detected only a few times. What it binds is not known. Researchers report isolating at least 7 million PBMCs per sample. Extractions gave at least 5.5 micrograms of total RNA per sample. Next came a second PCR, run for 7 to 11 cycles, which used a sample-barcoded 5' primer along with a J-beta primer mix. TCRdb itself ran the 5' RACE reads through MiXCR, one entry per CDR3 protein. The data contain roughly 680,000 distinct CDR3 sequences, over 45% of them singletons. The sample originates from a study of blood T cells in healthy people across ages. Study overall: About one barcoded beta molecule per two T cells came from capture by template switching.

V was clipped by 5 bases and J by 13 bases; unmatched bases: 8. Looked up from germline, CDR1 is SGHTA and CDR2 is FQGNSA. CDR3 length: 13 amino acids. General study results and limits: Estimated diversity across one million T cells was deemed an underestimate.

The sample comprised blood. The sequence was collected from a woman in her fifties or sixties in good health. J is TRBJ2-4 and V is TRBV7-2; TRBD1 matches 10 bases. The DNA of the CDR3 is TGTGCCAGCAGCCGGACAGGGGGAAAAGAGCAGTACTTC. It is translated as CASSRTGGKEQYF.